A single sample is the source of the 14 T cell receptor beta chains below, sequenced in a study of cytomegalovirus exposure and HLA in healthy donors. In the PCR, 60 Vbeta and 13 Jbeta primers were used. Generated by immunoSEQ multiplex PCR, the TCRdb table keeps only in-frame clones and is missing some. The sample consists of roughly 200,000 clones, about 9% of them appearing once. The sample consisted of PBMCs. The receptor set was obtained from a woman aged 25 to 39 in good health and CMV-seropositive.

The chain combines TRBV6-1 with TRBJ2-4; TRBD2 matches 11 bases. V dropped 3 bases and J dropped 4; count of bases not matched to a gene: 2. The CDR3 runs to 15 residues. Germline lookup yields CDR1 MNHNS and CDR2 SASEGT. The DNA of the CDR3 is TGTGCCAGCAGTGACTGGACTAGCGGGAAAAACATTCAGTACTTC. Encoded protein: CASSDWTSGKNIQYF.

This clone appeared a few times. V gene TRBV6-1 combines with J gene TRBJ2-7; tentatively, D is TRBD1 (6 bases). Per the germline V gene, CDR1 is MNHNS and CDR2 is SASEGT. CDR3 length equals 14 residues. Trimming removed 8 bases from V and 2 bases from J, with 16 bases in between. For the CDR3, the DNA is TGTGCCAGCCGACTCTTACAGGGTCCCTACGAGCAGTACTTC. Its translation: CASRLLQGPYEQYF.

This sequence joins TRBV5-1 and TRBJ1-5, with 7 bases fitting TRBD1. The length of the CDR3 is 15 residues. V lost 0 bases, J lost 7 bases, and 7 bases stayed unmatched. CDR1 and CDR2 from the germline V gene are SGHRS and YFSETQ. CDR3 region: CASSLAGTDGQPQHF. The CDR3 bases are TGCGCCAGCAGCTTGGCGGGGACAGACGGACAGCCCCAGCATTTT.

This clone came up a few times. The chain combines TRBV14 with TRBJ2-5; the match to TRBD2 covers 16 bases. V dropped 4 bases and J dropped 4; count of bases not matched to a gene: 6. The CDR3 length is 17 residues. The germline V gene encodes CDR1 SGHDN and CDR2 FVKESK. The CDR3: CASSPGLAGGPGETQYF. CDR3 DNA: TGTGCCAGCAGCCCGGGACTAGCGGGAGGGCCTGGAGAGACCCAGTACTTC.

CDR3 sequence reads: CASNTGRTQETQYF. CDR3 nucleotides: TGTGCCAGCAACACAGGGAGAACCCAAGAGACCCAGTACTTC. The genes are TRBV7-8 and TRBJ2-5; D may be TRBD1 (6 bases). CDR3 length: 14 residues. V lost 7 bases to trimming and J lost 1 base, with 13 bases between them. The germline gives CDR1 SGHVS, CDR2 FQNEAQ.

The DNA of the CDR3 is TGCAGCGTTGAAGGGGGACTGGCAGCCTCTGGGGCCAACGTCCTGACTTTC. It translates to CSVEGGLAASGANVLTF. The chain carries TRBV29-1 and TRBJ2-6; a weak D match, TRBD2 (6 bases). The CDR3 spans 17 residues. The V end was cut by 1 base, the J end by 0 bases, with 13 bases between. From germline, CDR1 is SQVTM and CDR2 ANQGSEA.

This clone was picked up a small number of times. V and J are TRBV7-2 and TRBJ1-2, with D perhaps TRBD1 (6 bases). Per the germline V gene, CDR1 is SGHTA and CDR2 is FQGNSA. Trimming took 5 bases from V and 2 from J, leaving 9 bases between them. The CDR3 contains 13 residues. CDR3: CASSPDRNYGYTF. The DNA for the CDR3 is TGTGCCAGCAGCCCCGACAGGAACTATGGCTACACCTTC. Supplemented by reference TRBV7-2 and TRBJ1-2, the full variable domain reads GAGVSQSPSNKVTEKGKDVELRCDPISGHTALYWYRQSLGQGLEFLIYFQGNSAPDKSGLPSDRFSAERTGGSVSTLTIQRTQQEDSAVYLCASSPDRNYGYTFGSGTRLTVV.

The genes are TRBV5-1 and TRBJ2-3; 7 bases align to TRBD1. The CDR3 consists of 14 residues. CDR1 and CDR2 from the germline V gene are SGHRS and YFSETQ. The junction had 3 bases not matched to a gene; V was cut back by 2 bases and J by 3 bases. This chain's CDR3 is CASSFGTETDTQYF. The CDR3 DNA is TGCGCCAGCAGCTTCGGGACAGAAACAGATACGCAGTATTTT.

The chain employs TRBV19 and TRBJ1-4; 7 nucleotides agree with TRBD1. V trimming: 7 bases; J trimming: 5 bases; junction bases outside the gene matches: 10. There are 15 residues in the CDR3. CDR1 is LNHDA and CDR2 is SQIVND in the germline V gene (reference sequence). CDR3 DNA sequence: TGTGCCAGTACCAGAAGACAGGGCCGGAATGAAAAACTGTTTTTT. This encodes CASTRRQGRNEKLFF.

There are a few counts of this clone. The J gene is TRBJ2-5, the V gene TRBV5-6; 7 bases agree with TRBD2. This CDR3 comprises 16 residues. Germline V gene sequence: CDR1 SGHDT, CDR2 YYEEEE. J gave up 0 bases and V 2 bases, and 7 bases lay outside the gene matches. CDR3 coding DNA: TGTGCCAGCAGCTTCTCTAGCGGAAGGTACCAAGAGACCCAGTACTTC. It translates to CASSFSSGRYQETQYF.

The sample holds one count of this clone. The V call is TRBV7-9, the J call TRBJ1-2; D might be TRBD1 (6 bases). V shed 1 base and J shed 7 bases, with 16 bases lying between them. This CDR3 has 15 amino acids. Germline-derived CDR1 and CDR2 are SEHNR and FQNEAQ (reference sequence). CDR3 sequence (DNA): TGTGCCAGCAGCTTAGAAGGCCTAGGGGGGGCTGGCTACACCTTC. It specifies CASSLEGLGGAGYTF.

V usage is TRBV11-2 and J usage is TRBJ2-5; 13 nucleotides agree with TRBD2. With V trimmed by 6 bases and J by 5 bases, 12 bases remained unmatched. The CDR3 sequence is 17 residues long. Looked up from germline, CDR1 is SGHAT and CDR2 is FQNNGV. The CDR3: CASRRTSGSPQVETQYF. Here the CDR3 DNA reads TGTGCCAGCAGACGGACTAGCGGGAGTCCCCAGGTCGAGACCCAGTACTTC. Filled out from reference TRBV11-2 and TRBJ2-5, the complete variable domain reads EAGVAQSPRYKIIEKRQSVAFWCNPISGHATLYWYQQILGQGPKLLIQFQNNGVVDDSQLPKDRFSAERLKGVDSTLKIQPAKLEDSAVYLCASRRTSGSPQVETQYFGPGTRLLVL.

The chain combines TRBV6-1 with TRBJ2-2; a possible D gene is TRBD2 (8 bases). The V end lost 1 base, the J end lost 5 bases, and 20 bases lay between the germline ends. The CDR3 length is 18 residues. The germline gives CDR1 MNHNS, CDR2 SASEGT. CDR3 protein: CASSEGPGRGLNTGELFF. For the CDR3, the DNA is TGTGCCAGCAGTGAAGGGCCCGGGAGGGGGCTTAATACCGGGGAGCTGTTTTTT.

In this sample, this clone turned up a few times. J is TRBJ2-2 and V is TRBV5-4; D gene ambiguous. Germline CDR1 SGHNT, CDR2 YYREEE (reference sequence). The length of the CDR3 is 12 residues. Trimming pared 0 bases from V and 8 bases from J, leaving 5 bases between. In DNA form, the CDR3 reads TGTGCCAGCAGCTTGGACAGAGGGGAGCTGTTTTTT. Protein: CASSLDRGELFF.